The present entry profiles one T cell receptor (beta chain) with its context. CDR3 length equals 21 residues. J gave up 0 bases and V 0 bases, and 8 bases lay outside the gene matches. Germline V gives CDR1 SGHDN, CDR2 FVKESK. The data were obtained in a study of blood T cell repertoires in COVID-19. The wider study: The origin of the acute and convalescent COVID-19 samples was the United States, Italy and Spain. From T cells, B-cell-depleted T cells, or PBMCs came the material, which was cDNA or gDNA.

Data came from immunoSEQ multiplex PCR; TCRdb stores just in-frame clones and leaves some out. The sample yields 430,000 or so clones, 70% to 90% seen once. Recruitment covered about 25 US areas and drew participants whose ages spanned roughly 18 to 90 years. Recovery among Cohort 3 donors was established by two negative PCRs, clearance, or symptom resolution. The TCR sequence derives from a woman between 40 and 55 years old who had recovered from COVID-19. Source material: PBMCs or T cells enriched from blood (not recorded which). The V gene is TRBV14, the J gene TRBJ2-1; TRBD2 matches 16 bases. The CDR3 sequence is CASSQESPGLAGGSSYNEQFF. The CDR3 DNA sequence: TGTGCCAGCAGCCAAGAGAGCCCGGGACTAGCGGGAGGGAGCTCCTACAATGAGCAGTTCTTC.